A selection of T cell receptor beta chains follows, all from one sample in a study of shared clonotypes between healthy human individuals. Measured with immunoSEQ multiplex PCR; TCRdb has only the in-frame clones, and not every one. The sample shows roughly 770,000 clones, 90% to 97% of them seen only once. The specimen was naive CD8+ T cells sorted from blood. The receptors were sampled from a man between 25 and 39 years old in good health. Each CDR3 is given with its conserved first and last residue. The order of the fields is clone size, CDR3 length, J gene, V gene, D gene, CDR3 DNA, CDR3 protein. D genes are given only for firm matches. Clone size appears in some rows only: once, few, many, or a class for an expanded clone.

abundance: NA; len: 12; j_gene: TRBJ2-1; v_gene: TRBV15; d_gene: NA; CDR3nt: TGTGCCACCAGCAGAGGCGGCAATGAGCAGTTCTTC; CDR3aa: CATSRGGNEQFF
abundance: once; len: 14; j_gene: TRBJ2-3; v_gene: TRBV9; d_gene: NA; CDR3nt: TGTGCCAGCAGCGTAGCTACATGGACAGATACGCAGTATTTT; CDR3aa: CASSVATWTDTQYF
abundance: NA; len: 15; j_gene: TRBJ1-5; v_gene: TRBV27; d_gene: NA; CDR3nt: TGTGCCAGCAGTTTCGTAGGGAATAGCAATCAGCCCCAGCATTTT; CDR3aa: CASSFVGNSNQPQHF
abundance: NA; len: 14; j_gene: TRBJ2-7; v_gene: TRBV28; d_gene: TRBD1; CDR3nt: TGTGCCAGCAGTTCACGGACAGGGGGGTACGAGCAGTACTTC; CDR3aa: CASSSRTGGYEQYF
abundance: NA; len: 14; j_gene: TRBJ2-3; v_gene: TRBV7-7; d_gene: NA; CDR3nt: TGTGCCAGCAGCTTAGAGGGACCCACAGATACGCAGTATTTT; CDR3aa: CASSLEGPTDTQYF
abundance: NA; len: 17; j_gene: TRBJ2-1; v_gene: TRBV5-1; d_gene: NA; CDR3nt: TGCGCCAGCAGCTTCCAGGGGGGTTGGAGCTCCTACAATGAGCAGTTCTTC; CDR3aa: CASSFQGGWSSYNEQFF
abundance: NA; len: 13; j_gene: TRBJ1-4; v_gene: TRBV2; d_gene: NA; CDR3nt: TGTGCCAGCAGGACGGACAGTAATGAAAAACTGTTTTTT; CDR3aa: CASRTDSNEKLFF
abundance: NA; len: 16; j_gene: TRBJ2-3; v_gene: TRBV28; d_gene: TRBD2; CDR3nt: TGTGCCAGCAGTATTGGGACTAGCGGGCACACAGATACGCAGTATTTT; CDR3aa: CASSIGTSGHTDTQYF
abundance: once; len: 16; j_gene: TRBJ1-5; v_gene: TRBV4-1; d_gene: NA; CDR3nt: TGCGCCAGCAGCCAAGTAGTGAGTACGGGCAATCAGCCCCAGCATTTT; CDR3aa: CASSQVVSTGNQPQHF
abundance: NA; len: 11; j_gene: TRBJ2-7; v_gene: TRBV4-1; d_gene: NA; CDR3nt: TGCGCCAGCAGCCAGATGGGGGAGCAGTACTTC; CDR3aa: CASSQMGEQYF
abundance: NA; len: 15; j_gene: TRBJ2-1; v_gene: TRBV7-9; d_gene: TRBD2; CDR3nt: TGTGCCAGCAGCTTGGTAGCGGGCCTAAACAATGAGCAGTTCTTC; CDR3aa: CASSLVAGLNNEQFF
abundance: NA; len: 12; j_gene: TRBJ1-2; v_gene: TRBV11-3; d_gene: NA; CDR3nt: TGTGCCAGCAGCTTAGACGGGTATGGCTACACCTTC; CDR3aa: CASSLDGYGYTF
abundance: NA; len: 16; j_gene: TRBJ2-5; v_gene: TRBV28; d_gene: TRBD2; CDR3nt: TGTGCCAGCAGTCACACGGCAAAGACTAGCGTGGGGGCCCAGTACTTC; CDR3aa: CASSHTAKTSVGAQYF
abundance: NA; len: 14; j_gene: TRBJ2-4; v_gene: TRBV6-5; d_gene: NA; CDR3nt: TGTGCCAGCAGTTACTCGGCAGGCGCGAACATTCAGTACTTC; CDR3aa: CASSYSAGANIQYF
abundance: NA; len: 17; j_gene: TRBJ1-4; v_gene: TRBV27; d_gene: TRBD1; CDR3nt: TGTGCCAGCAGTTTATCCCCCGCAGGGGGCGGTAATGAAAAACTGTTTTTT; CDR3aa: CASSLSPAGGGNEKLFF
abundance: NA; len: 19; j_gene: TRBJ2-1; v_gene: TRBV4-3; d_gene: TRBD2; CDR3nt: TGCGCCAGCAGCCAAGATCGCAGTCTGGCAGGGAGGTCTAGCGGGAGAGAGTTCTTC; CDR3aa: CASSQDRSLAGRSSGREFF
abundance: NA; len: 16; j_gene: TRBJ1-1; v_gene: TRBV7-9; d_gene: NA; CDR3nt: TGTGCCAGCAGCTTACACAGTCGGGGGGTAAGGACTGAAGCTTTCTTT; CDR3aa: CASSLHSRGVRTEAFF
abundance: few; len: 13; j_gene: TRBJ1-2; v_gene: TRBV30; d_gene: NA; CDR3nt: TGTGCCTGGAGTGAGACGGGCAACTATGGCTACACCTTC; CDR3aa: CAWSETGNYGYTF
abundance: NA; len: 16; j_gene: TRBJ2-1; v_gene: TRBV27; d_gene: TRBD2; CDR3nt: TGTGCCAGCAGTTTTTCGCTAGCGGGCTCCTACAATGAGCAGTTCTTC; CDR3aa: CASSFSLAGSYNEQFF
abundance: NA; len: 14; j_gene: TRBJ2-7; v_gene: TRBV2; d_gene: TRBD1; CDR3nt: TGTGCCAGCACCACGACAGGGGGCGCCTACGAGCAGTACTTC; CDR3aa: CASTTTGGAYEQYF
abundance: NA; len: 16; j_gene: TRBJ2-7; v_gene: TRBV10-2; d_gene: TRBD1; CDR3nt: TGCGCCAGCTCCGGGACAGGGTCCCGGTTAACCTACGAGCAGTACTTC; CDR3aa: CASSGTGSRLTYEQYF
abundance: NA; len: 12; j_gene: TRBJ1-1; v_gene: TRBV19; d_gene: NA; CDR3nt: TGTGCCAGTAGGATAGGGGCCACTGAAGCTTTCTTT; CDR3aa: CASRIGATEAFF
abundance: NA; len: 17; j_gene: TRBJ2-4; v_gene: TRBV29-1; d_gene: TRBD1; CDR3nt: TGCAGCGTTGAGGCCCTTACAGGGGACATAGCCAAAAACATTCAGTACTTC; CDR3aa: CSVEALTGDIAKNIQYF
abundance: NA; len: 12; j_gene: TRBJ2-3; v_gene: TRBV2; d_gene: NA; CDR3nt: TGTGCCAGCAGGGACGGGACAGATACGCAGTATTTT; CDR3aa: CASRDGTDTQYF
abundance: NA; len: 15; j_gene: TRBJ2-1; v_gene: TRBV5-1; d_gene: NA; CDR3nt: TGCGCCAGCAGCTTGGCCGAAAGGGATGCGGATGAGCAGTTCTTC; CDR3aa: CASSLAERDADEQFF
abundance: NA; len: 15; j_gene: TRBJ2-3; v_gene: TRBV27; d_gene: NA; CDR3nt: TGTGCCAGCAGTTTAGCGGGGGCTAGCACAGATACGCAGTATTTT; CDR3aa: CASSLAGASTDTQYF
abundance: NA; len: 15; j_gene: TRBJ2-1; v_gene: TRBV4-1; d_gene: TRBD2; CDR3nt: TGCGCCAGCAGCCAACGACTAGCGGGTCTCAATGAGCAGTTCTTC; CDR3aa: CASSQRLAGLNEQFF
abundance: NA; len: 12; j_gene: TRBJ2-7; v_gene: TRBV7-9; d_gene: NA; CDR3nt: TGTGCCAGCAGCTTAGTTTTGGCCGAGCAGTACTTC; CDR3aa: CASSLVLAEQYF
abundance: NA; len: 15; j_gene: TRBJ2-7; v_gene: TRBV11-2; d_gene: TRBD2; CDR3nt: TGTGCCAGCAGCTTAGGACCCGGGGGAGGGCGCGAGCAGTACTTC; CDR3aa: CASSLGPGGGREQYF
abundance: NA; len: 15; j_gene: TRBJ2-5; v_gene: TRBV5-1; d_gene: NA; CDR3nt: TGCGCCAGCAGCTTGGCCGGGGCAGGACAAGAGACCCAGTACTTC; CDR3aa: CASSLAGAGQETQYF
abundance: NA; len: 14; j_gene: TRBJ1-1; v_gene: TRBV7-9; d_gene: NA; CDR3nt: TGTGCCAGCAGCTTGGGAGGGGGGATCGCTGAAGCTTTCTTT; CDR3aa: CASSLGGGIAEAFF
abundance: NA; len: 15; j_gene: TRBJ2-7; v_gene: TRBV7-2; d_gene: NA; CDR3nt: TGTGCCAGCAGCTTAAGTACAACCCTAAACTACGAGCAGTACTTC; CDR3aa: CASSLSTTLNYEQYF
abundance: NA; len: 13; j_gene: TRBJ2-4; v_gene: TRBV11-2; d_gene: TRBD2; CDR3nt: TGTGCCAGCAGCCTAGCCGGGGGGGACATTCAGTACTTC; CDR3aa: CASSLAGGDIQYF
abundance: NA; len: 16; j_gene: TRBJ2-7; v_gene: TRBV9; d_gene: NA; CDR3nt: TGTGCCAGCAGCGTAGATGAGGAAGGGATCAACTACGAGCAGTACTTC; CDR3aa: CASSVDEEGINYEQYF
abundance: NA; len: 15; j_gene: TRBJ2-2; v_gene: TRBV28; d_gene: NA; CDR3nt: TGTGCCAGCAGTCCCGTTGGGGGGCTGGGCGGGGAGCTGTTTTTT; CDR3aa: CASSPVGGLGGELFF
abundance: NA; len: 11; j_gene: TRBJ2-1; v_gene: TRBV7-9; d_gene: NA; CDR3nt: TGTGCCAGCAGCTTTTCTGGTGAGCAGTTCTTC; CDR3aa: CASSFSGEQFF
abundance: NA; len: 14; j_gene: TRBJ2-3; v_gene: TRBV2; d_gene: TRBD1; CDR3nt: TGTGCCACCCTAGGGGGCGGGAGCACAGATACGCAGTATTTT; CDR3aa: CATLGGGSTDTQYF
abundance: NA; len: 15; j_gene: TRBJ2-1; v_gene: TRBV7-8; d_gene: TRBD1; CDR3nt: TGTGCCAGCAGCTTACCGGGACAGAGCTACAATGAGCAGTTCTTC; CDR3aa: CASSLPGQSYNEQFF
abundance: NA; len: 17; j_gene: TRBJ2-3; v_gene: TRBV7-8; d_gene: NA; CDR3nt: TGTGCCAGCAGCTTTCACGTCCCCCTGCGGGTCACAGATACGCAGTATTTT; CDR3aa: CASSFHVPLRVTDTQYF
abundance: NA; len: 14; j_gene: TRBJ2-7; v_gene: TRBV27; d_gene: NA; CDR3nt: TGTGCCAGCAGTTTGTGGTCGGGTTCCTACGAGCAGTACTTC; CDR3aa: CASSLWSGSYEQYF
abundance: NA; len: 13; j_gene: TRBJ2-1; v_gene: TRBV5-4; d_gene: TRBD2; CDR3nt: TGTGCCAGCAGCTACGGACTAGCCGGTGAGCAGTTCTTC; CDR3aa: CASSYGLAGEQFF
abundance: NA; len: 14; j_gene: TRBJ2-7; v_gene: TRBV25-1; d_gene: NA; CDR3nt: TGTGCCAGCAGCAGGTCCGACCTTCCCTACGAGCAGTACTTC; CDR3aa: CASSRSDLPYEQYF
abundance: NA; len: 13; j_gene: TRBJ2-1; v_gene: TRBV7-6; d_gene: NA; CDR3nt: TGTGCCAGCAGCTTAGCGGAACTCAATGAGCAGTTCTTC; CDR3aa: CASSLAELNEQFF
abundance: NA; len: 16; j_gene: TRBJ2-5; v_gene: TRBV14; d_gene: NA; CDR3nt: TGTGCCAGCAGCCCCTTTCCCTTGGCAGGTCAAGAGACCCAGTACTTC; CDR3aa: CASSPFPLAGQETQYF
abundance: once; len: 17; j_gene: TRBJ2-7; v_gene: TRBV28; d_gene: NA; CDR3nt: TGTGCCAGCAGTTCAAAACAGGGACGAGGGCGACCCTACGAGCAGTACTTC; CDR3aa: CASSSKQGRGRPYEQYF
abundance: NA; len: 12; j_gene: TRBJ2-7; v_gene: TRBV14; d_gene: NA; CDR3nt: TGTGCCAGCAGCCAAGACTACTACGAGCAGTACTTC; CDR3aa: CASSQDYYEQYF
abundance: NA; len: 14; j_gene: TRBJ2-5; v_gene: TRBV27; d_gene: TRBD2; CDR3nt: TGTGCCAGCAGTTTATTAGGGGAGGGGGAGACCCAGTACTTC; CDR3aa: CASSLLGEGETQYF
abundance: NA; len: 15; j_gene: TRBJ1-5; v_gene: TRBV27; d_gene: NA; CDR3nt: TGTGCCAGCAGTCCCCGAACAGGACCCTTGCGATCCCAGCATTTT; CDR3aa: CASSPRTGPLRSQHF
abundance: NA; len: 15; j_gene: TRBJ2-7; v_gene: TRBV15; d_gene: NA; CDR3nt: TGTGCCACCAGCAGAGAACTCGGCGGAACCTACGAGCAGTACTTC; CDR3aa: CATSRELGGTYEQYF
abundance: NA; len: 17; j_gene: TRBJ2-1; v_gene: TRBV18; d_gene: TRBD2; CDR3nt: TGTGCCAGCTCACCGCCCCTTCTTAGCGGGAGGGCCAATGAGCAGTTCTTC; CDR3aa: CASSPPLLSGRANEQFF
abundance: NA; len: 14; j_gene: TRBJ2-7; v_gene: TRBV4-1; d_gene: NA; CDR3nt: TGCGCCAGCAGCCAAGAGACCTTTTTCTACGAGCAGTACTTC; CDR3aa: CASSQETFFYEQYF
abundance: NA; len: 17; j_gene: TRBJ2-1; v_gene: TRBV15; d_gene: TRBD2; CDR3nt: TGTGCCACCAGCTCGAGGACTAGCGGTCGTACCTACAATGAGCAGTTCTTC; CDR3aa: CATSSRTSGRTYNEQFF
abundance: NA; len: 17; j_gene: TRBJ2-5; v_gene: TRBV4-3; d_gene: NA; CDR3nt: TGCGCCAGCAGCCAAGATCCGGGTGCGGGACGCCCTGGGACCCAGTACTTC; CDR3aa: CASSQDPGAGRPGTQYF
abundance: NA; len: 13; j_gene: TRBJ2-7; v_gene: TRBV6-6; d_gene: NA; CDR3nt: TGTGCCACCTGGAAGGGACAACCCTACGAGCAGTACTTC; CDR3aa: CATWKGQPYEQYF
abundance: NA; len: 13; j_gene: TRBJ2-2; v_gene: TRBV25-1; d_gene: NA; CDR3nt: TGTGCCGTCCAAACAGGCGAGACCGGGGAGCTGTTTTTT; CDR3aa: CAVQTGETGELFF